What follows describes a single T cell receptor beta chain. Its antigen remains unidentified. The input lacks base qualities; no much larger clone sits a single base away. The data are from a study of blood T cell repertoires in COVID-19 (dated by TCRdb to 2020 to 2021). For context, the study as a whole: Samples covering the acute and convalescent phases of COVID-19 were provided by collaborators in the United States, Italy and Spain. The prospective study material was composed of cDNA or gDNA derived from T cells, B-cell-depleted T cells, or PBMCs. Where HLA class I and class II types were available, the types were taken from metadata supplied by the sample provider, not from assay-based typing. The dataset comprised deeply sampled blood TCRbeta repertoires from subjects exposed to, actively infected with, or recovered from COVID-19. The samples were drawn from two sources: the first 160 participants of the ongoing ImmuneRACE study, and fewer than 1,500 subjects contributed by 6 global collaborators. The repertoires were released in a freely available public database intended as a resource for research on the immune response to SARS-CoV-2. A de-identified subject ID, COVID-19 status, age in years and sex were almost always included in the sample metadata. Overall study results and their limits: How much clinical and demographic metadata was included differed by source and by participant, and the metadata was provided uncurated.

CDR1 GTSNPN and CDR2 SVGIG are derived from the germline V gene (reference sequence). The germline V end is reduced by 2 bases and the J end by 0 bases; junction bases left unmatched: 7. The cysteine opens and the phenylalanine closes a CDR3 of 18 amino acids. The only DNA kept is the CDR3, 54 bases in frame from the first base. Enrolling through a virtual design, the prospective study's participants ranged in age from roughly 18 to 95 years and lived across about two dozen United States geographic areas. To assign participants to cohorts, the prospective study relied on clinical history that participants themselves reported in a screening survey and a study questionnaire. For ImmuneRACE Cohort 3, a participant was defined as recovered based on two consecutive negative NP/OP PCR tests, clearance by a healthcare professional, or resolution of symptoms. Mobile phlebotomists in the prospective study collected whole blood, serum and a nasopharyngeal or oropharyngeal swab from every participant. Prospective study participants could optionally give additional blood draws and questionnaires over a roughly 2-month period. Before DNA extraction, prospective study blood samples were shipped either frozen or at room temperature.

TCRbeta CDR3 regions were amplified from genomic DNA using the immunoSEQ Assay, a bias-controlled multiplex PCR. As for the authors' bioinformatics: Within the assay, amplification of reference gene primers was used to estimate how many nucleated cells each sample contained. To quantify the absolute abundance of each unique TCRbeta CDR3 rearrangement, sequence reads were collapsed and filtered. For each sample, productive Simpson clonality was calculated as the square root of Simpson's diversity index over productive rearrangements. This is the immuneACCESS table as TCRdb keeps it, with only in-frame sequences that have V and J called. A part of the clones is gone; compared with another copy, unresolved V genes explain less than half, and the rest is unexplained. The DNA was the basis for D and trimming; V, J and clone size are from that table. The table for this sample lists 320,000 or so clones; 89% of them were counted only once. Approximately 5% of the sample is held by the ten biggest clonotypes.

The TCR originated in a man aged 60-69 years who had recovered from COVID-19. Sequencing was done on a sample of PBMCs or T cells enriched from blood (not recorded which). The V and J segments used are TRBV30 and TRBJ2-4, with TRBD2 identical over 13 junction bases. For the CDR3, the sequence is CAWSRTSGRTGAKNIQYF. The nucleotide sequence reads TGTGCCTGGAGTCGGACTAGCGGGAGAACGGGAGCCAAAAACATTCAGTACTTC.